The entry below gives a single T cell receptor beta chain sequence along with its context. Its matching antigen is unknown. The data originate from a study of T cells in localized non-small cell lung cancer. Study-level points and caveats: In adjacent lung appeared a median around 60 of the top 100 tumor clones. Multi-region tumor sequencing was not done, so intratumor heterogeneity could not be excluded. Uninvolved adjacent lung showed the highest T cell clonality, exceeding tumor.

Assay: immunoSEQ multiplex PCR; the TCRdb copy retains only in-frame clones and omits some. Among under 2,000 clones, 20% to 25% were seen once, and the ten largest hold about a quarter. The CDR3 runs 14 residues. Germline loops: CDR1 KGHSH, CDR2 LQKENI. V was pared by 6 bases and J by 5 bases, with 9 bases of the junction left unmatched. The sequence came from a man aged 40-75 years with stage III lung adenocarcinoma. The sample in question was normal lung tissue next to the tumor, obtained before any cancer treatment. The V and J genes are TRBV18 and TRBJ2-5, with 7 positions matching TRBD1. Written as DNA, the CDR3 is TGTGCCAGCTCCCCCCCAGGGGGAAGCGAGACCCAGTACTTC. Protein product: CASSPPGGSETQYF.